These 9 T cell receptor beta chains share one sample of origin, sequenced in a study of T cell responses to AZD1222 COVID-19 vaccine (dated by TCRdb to the early 2020s). To prepare the library, the immunoSEQ multiplex PCR assay was applied. TCRdb provides this immuneACCESS table in a form limited to in-frame rearrangements. Some clones are lacking; in checked studies, under half of them reflect an unresolved V gene, and why the rest are absent is not known. Within this sample are some 92,000 clones, with approximately 90% of them counted one time only. The top ten hold 2.8% of the sample. Per the publication, the time point label means: baseline before first vaccination. The sample consisted of peripheral blood, taken on day 0 of AZD1222 vaccination. These receptors all stem from an adult in good health.

The chain joins TRBV5-1 to TRBJ1-2; tentative D call: TRBD1 (5 bases). Germline assignment: CDR1 SGHRS and CDR2 YFSETQ. Deletions cut 0 bases from V and 7 bases from J, with 16 bases between. The CDR3 contains 15 residues. The CDR3 coding sequence is TGCGCCAGCAGCTTGGATCAAGCAGGGAAAAGTGGCTACACCTTC. This encodes CASSLDQAGKSGYTF.

V usage is TRBV4-1 and J usage is TRBJ2-1; 10 bases are shared with TRBD1. This CDR3 has 16 amino acids. Germline CDR1 is MGHRA and CDR2 is YSYEKL. The V gene end was trimmed by 1 base and the J gene end by 8 bases; junction bases not matched to a gene: 8. The CDR3 reads CASSQVGQGIGYEQFF. The CDR3 DNA reads TGCGCCAGCAGCCAAGTGGGACAGGGGATTGGCTATGAGCAGTTCTTC.

The rearrangement joins TRBV3-1 (or the pseudogene TRBV3-2) to TRBJ1-2, with D hard to call. The germline V gene has CDR1 LGHDT and CDR2 YNNKEL (reference sequence). This CDR3 has 13 residues. The ends were cut back, 4 bases at V and 2 bases at J, with 8 bases in the middle. Here the CDR3 reads CASSRTLNYGYTF. The CDR3 DNA reads as TGTGCCAGCAGCCGAACCCTAAACTATGGCTACACCTTC.

The chain is built from TRBV2 and TRBJ1-6, with 9 bases that match TRBD1. The J segment lost 5 bases and the V segment lost 6 bases, leaving 5 bases of the junction unmatched. The CDR3 has 15 residues. Looked up from germline, CDR1 is SNHLY and CDR2 is FYNNEI. The DNA of the CDR3 is TGTGCCAGCAGGTGGGGACAGGGAGATAATTCACCCCTCCACTTT. Encoded protein: CASRWGQGDNSPLHF.

The genes are TRBV28 and TRBJ2-3, with TRBD2 matching 10 bases. In germline, CDR1 is MDHEN, CDR2 SYDVKM. V was clipped by 8 bases and J by 5 bases; unmatched bases: 10. This CDR3 spans 15 amino acids. The CDR3 DNA is TGTGCCAGCCCTCCTAGCGGGAGTGGTAGAGATACGCAGTATTTT. Residues: CASPPSGSGRDTQYF.

CDR3 sequence (DNA): TGTGCCACCAGCAGAGATCAAGGGAGTAATGAAAAACTGTTTTTT. Translating it yields CATSRDQGSNEKLFF. This sequence joins TRBV15 and TRBJ1-4, with no clear D. From germline, CDR1 is LNHNV and CDR2 YYDKDF (reference sequence). V lost 0 bases to trimming and J lost 4 bases, with 9 bases between them. There are 15 residues in the CDR3.

This clone was seen a handful of times. V is TRBV6-4 and J is TRBJ2-1; D is ambiguous. Germline V gene lookup returns CDR1 MRHNA and CDR2 SNTAGT. The CDR3 is 16 residues long. Trimming left V 5 bases short and J 0 bases short, with 14 bases between. CDR3 sequence reads: CASSPLSVSSYNEQFF. CDR3 nucleotides: TGTGCCAGCAGTCCTTTGAGCGTCTCCTCCTACAATGAGCAGTTCTTC.

The chain has TRBV15 and TRBJ1-5, with D possibly matching TRBD1 (5 bases). V lost 1 base, J lost 7 bases, and 11 bases lay in between. Germline CDR1 reads LNHNV; CDR2 reads YYDKDF (reference sequence). The CDR3 totals 14 residues. The CDR3 coding sequence is TGTGCCACCAGCAGAGGAAGGGGCTTGCAGCCCCAGCATTTT. It codes for CATSRGRGLQPQHF.

Only one count was recorded for this clone. V is TRBV28 and J is TRBJ2-1; TRBD2 matches 11 bases. After removal of 2 bases from V and 9 bases from J, the junction contained 12 bases not matched to a gene. Per germline, CDR1 MDHEN and CDR2 SYDVKM. The length of the CDR3 is 17 residues. Here the CDR3 reads CASSLISTASGRSEQFF. The CDR3 DNA sequence: TGTGCCAGCAGTTTAATTTCCACGGCTAGCGGGAGGAGTGAGCAGTTCTTC.